Shown below are 21 T cell receptor beta chains from a single sample sequenced in a study of blood T cell repertoires in COVID-19 (dated by TCRdb to the early 2020s). Libraries were prepared through the immunoSEQ multiplex PCR assay. The source is immuneACCESS, and TCRdb retained only in-frame sequences with V and J called. Part of the clones is not carried over; for the studies checked, unresolved V genes explain less than half of this, and the remainder is unexplained. Across this sample there are hundreds of thousands of clones, with 90% to 95% seen only once. The ten largest clones represent about 3.5% of the sample. Specimen: peripheral blood. The receptors were sampled from a young woman who had recovered from COVID-19.

This clone was recorded only once. A read error is possible here, since a much larger clone lies one base away. Other nucleotide sequences from this sample produce the same CDR3. This sequence joins TRBV7-7 and TRBJ1-1; D may be TRBD1 (6 bases). This CDR3 region has 13 residues. The germline V gene has CDR1 SSHAT and CDR2 FNYEAQ (reference sequence). V was pared by 3 bases and J by 1 base, with 6 bases between. The CDR3 DNA follows: TGTGCCAGCAGCTTGGACAGGAACACTGAAGCTTTCTTT. Amino acids: CASSLDRNTEAFF.

The V gene is TRBV12-3 or TRBV12-4, the J gene TRBJ1-5, with a weak D call TRBD1 (6 bases). Trimming took 5 bases from V and 11 from J, leaving 16 bases between them. This CDR3 region has 13 residues. The CDR3 DNA reads TGTGCCAGCAGTCCGGACAGCCCTTCGACCCAGCATTTT. Encoded protein: CASSPDSPSTQHF.

The V gene is TRBV27, the J gene TRBJ2-3, with 12 bases matching TRBD2. After removal of 6 bases from V and 3 bases from J, the junction contained 4 bases not matched to a gene. CDR1 is MNHEY, CDR2 SMNVEV, per germline (reference sequence). The CDR3 consists of 15 residues. The CDR3 is CASRRLAGDTDTQYF. In nucleotides, the CDR3 is TGTGCCAGCAGACGACTAGCGGGGGATACAGATACGCAGTATTTT.

The rearrangement links TRBV27 to TRBJ1-5; D unclear. Trimming shortened V by 6 bases and J by 0 bases, and 12 bases separated the two germline ends. The CDR3 spans 15 residues. Per germline, CDR1 MNHEY and CDR2 SMNVEV (reference sequence). The CDR3 reads CASRFGSSSNQPQHF. The DNA of the CDR3 is TGTGCCAGCAGATTCGGGAGCAGTAGCAATCAGCCCCAGCATTTT.

Written as DNA, the CDR3 is TGTGCCAGCAGTGAAGCCTTGGGACTAGCGGGAGGGGACGGAAATGAGCAGTTCTTC. Its protein is CASSEALGLAGGDGNEQFF. The gene calls are TRBV2 and TRBJ2-1, with 16 bases lining up with TRBD2. Germline V CDR1 and CDR2: SNHLY, FYNNEI. V shed 0 bases and J 7 bases; nucleotides not matched to a gene: 9. CDR3 size: 19 residues.

V gene TRBV19 combines with J gene TRBJ2-5; D is possibly TRBD2 (6 bases). The CDR3 is 16 amino acids. Trimming removed 3 bases from V and 5 bases from J, with 19 bases in between. Germline CDR1 is LNHDA and CDR2 is SQIVND (reference sequence). Here the CDR3 DNA reads TGTGCCAGTAGTATCGTCTGGGACGGCAGCGGGGAGACCCAGTACTTC. As protein: CASSIVWDGSGETQYF. The full variable domain, in which reference TRBV19 and TRBJ2-5 provide the parts outside the CDR3, is DGGITQSPKYLFRKEGQNVTLSCEQNLNHDAMYWYRQDPGQGLRLIYYSQIVNDFQKGDIAEGYSVSREKKESFPLTVTSAQKNPTAFYLCASSIVWDGSGETQYFGPGTRLLVL.

Notes on this clone: Other DNA sequences within the sample encode an identical CDR3. The chain combines TRBV4-3 with TRBJ1-2, with 8 bases identical to TRBD1. With 1 base clipped from V and 8 bases from J, the junction kept 6 bases outside the gene matches. Germline values: CDR1 LGHNA, CDR2 YSLEER. The length of the CDR3 is 14 residues. The CDR3 bases are TGCGCCAGCAGCCAAGTTCCGGACAGGGCGGGCTACACCTTC. Protein: CASSQVPDRAGYTF.

This chain uses TRBV6-5 with TRBJ1-1; D call uncertain. The CDR3 runs 15 residues. V dropped 0 bases and J dropped 3 bases, with 11 bases sitting between them. CDR1 and CDR2 from the germline V gene are MNHEY and SVGAGI. The CDR3 region is CASSYSWRMDTEAFF. The DNA of the CDR3 is TGTGCCAGCAGTTACTCGTGGAGAATGGACACTGAAGCTTTCTTT.

The chain is built from TRBV4-3 and TRBJ2-3; D may be TRBD2 (5 bases). With 4 bases removed from V and 2 bases from J, the gap between germline ends came to 7 bases. The CDR3 runs to 13 residues. Germline loops: CDR1 LGHNA, CDR2 YSLEER. Here the CDR3 reads CASSPRDTDTQYF. The CDR3 bases are TGCGCCAGCAGCCCACGGGACACAGATACGCAGTATTTT.

The chain recombines TRBV29-1 with TRBJ1-1; 8 nucleotides line up with TRBD1. Trimming took 8 bases from V and 1 from J; bases not matched to a gene: 9. Germline V gene data show CDR1 as SQVTM and CDR2 as ANQGSEA. This CDR3 region has 14 residues. The DNA of the CDR3 is TGCAGCTTTGGACAGGGATGGGAGAACACTGAAGCTTTCTTT. It yields the protein CSFGQGWENTEAFF.

The J gene is TRBJ2-1, the V gene TRBV7-9, with TRBD1 identical over 7 bases. This CDR3 has 13 residues. CDR1 is SEHNR and CDR2 is FQNEAQ in the germline V gene (reference sequence). The V segment lost 6 bases and the J segment 8 bases; nucleotides outside the gene matches: 7. Written as DNA, the CDR3 is TGTGCCAGCAGACAACCCGACAGGGATGAGCAGTTCTTC. Translation gives CASRQPDRDEQFF. Full variable domain (outside the CDR3, taken from reference TRBV7-9 and TRBJ2-1): DTGVSQNPRHKITKRGQNVTFRCDPISEHNRLYWYRQTLGQGPEFLTYFQNEAQLEKSRLLSDRFSAERPKGSFSTLEIQRTEQGDSAMYLCASRQPDRDEQFFGPGTRLTVL.

The gene calls are TRBV11-2 and TRBJ2-1; 11 nucleotides line up with TRBD2. The germline V gene has CDR1 SGHAT and CDR2 FQNNGV. The CDR3 totals 17 residues. The J segment lost 4 bases and the V segment lost 5 bases, leaving 10 bases of the junction unmatched. CDR3 protein: CASSVYTGTSGYNEQFF. In nucleotides, the CDR3 is TGTGCCAGCAGCGTATACACCGGGACTAGCGGATACAATGAGCAGTTCTTC.

The gene calls are TRBV5-8 and TRBJ2-3; perhaps TRBD2 as D (6 bases). Trimming took 4 bases from V and 6 from J, leaving 15 bases between them. Germline lookup yields CDR1 SGHTS and CDR2 YDEGEE. This CDR3 comprises 14 residues. The CDR3 bases are TGTGCCAGCAGCCGGGCGGGAAGGGTGGATACGCAGTATTTT. Translated, it gives CASSRAGRVDTQYF.

The chain joins TRBV11-3 to TRBJ2-6; 10 bases are shared with TRBD1. The V and J ends lost 7 bases and 3 bases, in that order; junction bases with no gene match: 9. The germline gives CDR1 SGHNT, CDR2 YENEEA. The CDR3 consists of 17 residues. CDR3 protein: CASKVGQGYGGANVLTF. The CDR3 DNA reads TGTGCCAGCAAAGTGGGACAGGGGTACGGTGGGGCCAACGTCCTGACTTTC.

The genes are TRBV11-3 and TRBJ2-7; possibly TRBD2 for D (6 bases). The CDR3 loop spans 15 amino acids. Germline V gene sequence: CDR1 SGHNT, CDR2 YENEEA. V gave up 0 bases and J gave up 4 bases, with 13 bases separating them. CDR3 nucleotides: TGTGCCAGCAGCTTAGAAATAGCCCGGGGGTACGAGCAGTACGTC. This codes for CASSLEIARGYEQYV.

The chain uses TRBV24-1 and TRBJ1-2; perhaps TRBD1 as D (6 bases). Germline assignment: CDR1 KGHDR and CDR2 SFDVKD. This CDR3 comprises 14 residues. Between the trimmed V and J ends, which lost 6 bases and 2 bases, there was a span of 12 bases. CDR3 sequence reads: CATSNRDGNYGYTF. CDR3 coding DNA: TGTGCCACCAGTAACAGGGACGGCAACTATGGCTACACCTTC.

On this clone itself: The sample holds other DNA sequences that translate to the same CDR3. V is TRBV6-1 and J is TRBJ2-3; TRBD2 might be the D (5 bases). This CDR3 is 14 amino acids long. Trimming removed 2 bases from V and 1 base from J, with 7 bases in between. From germline, CDR1 is MNHNS and CDR2 SASEGT. CDR3 coding DNA: TGTGCCAGCAGTGAAAGCGGACGCACAGATACGCAGTATTTT. Protein sequence: CASSESGRTDTQYF.

The chain combines TRBV30 with TRBJ1-1; TRBD1 is a possible D gene (5 bases). The CDR3 sequence is 13 residues long. Germline CDR1 reads GTSNPN; CDR2 reads SVGIG (reference sequence). With 3 bases removed from V and 1 base from J, the gap between germline ends came to 9 bases. CDR3 sequence reads: CAWRQGENTEAFF. The CDR3 DNA reads TGTGCCTGGAGGCAGGGCGAGAACACTGAAGCTTTCTTT.

The chain carries TRBV6-2 or TRBV6-3 and TRBJ1-1, with TRBD1 as a possible D gene (5 bases). Germline CDR1 is MNHEY and CDR2 is SVGEGT. This CDR3 spans 15 amino acids. The V end lost 7 bases, the J end lost 4 bases, and 19 bases lay between the germline ends. The DNA of the CDR3 is TGTGCCAGCACCCCCCGAGGTCGGGGGAGCACTGAAGCTTTCTTT. This encodes CASTPRGRGSTEAFF.

This chain links TRBV3-1 (or the pseudogene TRBV3-2) with TRBJ2-5; D not certain. CDR1 is LGHDT and CDR2 is YNNKEL in the germline V gene (reference sequence). The CDR3 runs 12 residues. Trimming took off 6 bases at V and 2 bases at J, with 7 bases between the two ends. The CDR3 loop is CASSPGQETQYF. In DNA form, the CDR3 reads TGTGCCAGCAGTCCGGGTCAAGAGACCCAGTACTTC.

V is TRBV29-1 and J is TRBJ2-3, with D tentatively TRBD2 (5 bases). The V gene lost 6 bases and the J gene lost 1 base, with 14 bases spanning the gap. The CDR3 extends over 14 amino acids. Germline loops: CDR1 SQVTM, CDR2 ANQGSEA. The CDR3 DNA reads TGCAGCGTAATTATAGCGTCGCGCACAGATACGCAGTATTTT. Translating it yields CSVIIASRTDTQYF.